Each of the 32 T cell receptor beta chains below was sequenced from the same sample in a study of graft-versus-host responses after intestinal transplantation. Their target antigens are unknown. Produced via immunoSEQ multiplex PCR; TCRdb's table is partial and in-frame only. The table includes about 85,000 clones, 85% to 95% detected once. The source was unstimulated CD8+ T cells sorted from spleen or lymph node cells, collected before transplant. These receptors were collected from a human donor who was the organ donor for an intestinal transplant.

The chain combines TRBV10-1 with TRBJ2-7; no definite D call. Germline CDR1 reads WNHNN; CDR2 reads SYGVQD (reference sequence). This CDR3 is built from 13 residues. The V end was cut by 2 bases, the J end by 2 bases, with 7 bases between. The CDR3 DNA is TGCGCCAGCAGTGAGCGGCTAGCCTACGAGCAGTACTTC. Amino acids: CASSERLAYEQYF.

The chain combines TRBV19 with TRBJ2-2, with no clear D. Trimming left V 6 bases short and J 8 bases short, with 10 bases between. The CDR3 sequence is 12 residues long. CDR1 is LNHDA, CDR2 SQIVND, per germline (reference sequence). CDR3 nucleotide sequence: TGTGCCAGTAGGTGGACGCCGGGGGAGCTGTTTTTT. It codes for CASRWTPGELFF.

The chain links TRBV7-8 to TRBJ2-2, with TRBD2 as a possible D gene (6 bases). The V end was cut by 5 bases, the J end by 7 bases, with 14 bases between. Germline assignment: CDR1 SGHVS and CDR2 FQNEAQ. CDR3 length equals 14 residues. DNA of the CDR3: TGTGCCAGCAGCCCCCGGGGGTGGGGCGGGGAGCTGTTTTTT. Its translation: CASSPRGWGGELFF.

This sequence joins TRBV7-6 and TRBJ1-1; D gene unclear. This CDR3 spans 11 amino acids. Germline V gene data show CDR1 as SGHVS and CDR2 as FNYEAQ. The V end lost 4 bases, the J end lost 4 bases, and 4 bases lay between the germline ends. This CDR3 is CASSSTTEAFF. DNA of the CDR3: TGTGCCAGCAGCTCGACCACTGAAGCTTTCTTT.

V and J are TRBV7-8 and TRBJ2-1; 13 bases agree with TRBD2. Per the germline V gene, CDR1 is SGHVS and CDR2 is FQNEAQ. V lost 3 bases and J lost 2; bases outside the gene matches: 4. The CDR3 is made up of 17 amino acids. The CDR3 protein is CASSFTSGREAYNEQFF. The CDR3 DNA follows: TGTGCCAGCAGCTTTACTAGCGGGAGGGAGGCCTACAATGAGCAGTTCTTC.

The V gene is TRBV5-6, the J gene TRBJ2-3; TRBD1 agrees at 8 bases. With V trimmed by 3 bases and J by 0 bases, 6 bases remained unmatched. CDR1 is SGHDT, CDR2 YYEEEE, per germline. There are 16 residues in the CDR3. The CDR3 nucleotides read TGTGCCAGCAGCTCCTTACAGGGGGATAGCACAGATACGCAGTATTTT. Protein product: CASSSLQGDSTDTQYF.

V gene TRBV5-8 combines with J gene TRBJ1-3; D is undetermined. The V end lost 4 bases, the J end lost 0 bases, and 17 bases lay between the germline ends. The CDR3 runs 17 residues. CDR1 SGHTS and CDR2 YDEGEE come from the germline V gene. The CDR3: CASSRRPAADSGNTIYF. CDR3 nucleotide sequence: TGTGCCAGCAGCCGGCGGCCGGCAGCGGACTCTGGAAACACCATATATTTT.

V usage is TRBV30 and J usage is TRBJ2-7; D is possibly TRBD1 (5 bases). The CDR3 loop spans 12 amino acids. The V gene's germline CDR1 is GTSNPN and CDR2 SVGIG (reference sequence). V was clipped by 4 bases and J by 3 bases, with 10 bases between them. In DNA, the CDR3 is TGTGCCTGGACCGACAGTATCTACGAGCAGTACTTC. Translating it yields CAWTDSIYEQYF.

V usage is TRBV6-6 and J usage is TRBJ2-2, with 9 bases aligning to TRBD1. Germline loops: CDR1 MNHNY, CDR2 SVGAGI (reference sequence). The CDR3 contains 15 residues. V lost 2 bases and J lost 7; bases outside the gene matches: 5. Written as DNA, the CDR3 is TGTGCCAGCAGTTACGCACAGGGGGCGGTCGGGGAGCTGTTTTTT. It translates to CASSYAQGAVGELFF.

This clone was detected only once. The chain links TRBV4-1 to TRBJ2-3; D remains ambiguous. CDR3 length: 15 amino acids. CDR1 and CDR2 (germline): MGHRA, YSYEKL. Trimming cost V 0 bases and J 2 bases, with 9 bases left between them. The CDR3 spells CASSQDQEPTDTQYF. CDR3 DNA sequence: TGCGCCAGCAGCCAAGATCAGGAGCCCACAGATACGCAGTATTTT.

The rearrangement links TRBV4-1 to TRBJ1-2; unclear D gene. CDR3 length equals 16 residues. Germline loops: CDR1 MGHRA, CDR2 YSYEKL. Trimming took off 1 base at V and 4 bases at J, with 16 bases between the two ends. For the CDR3, the DNA is TGCGCCAGCAGCCAAGTGCAACGGGGTCTCATCTATGGCTACACCTTC. It codes for CASSQVQRGLIYGYTF.

The chain employs TRBV11-3 and TRBJ2-7, with D uncertain. Germline lookup yields CDR1 SGHNT and CDR2 YENEEA. The CDR3 sequence is 15 residues long. With 4 bases removed from V and 3 bases from J, the gap between germline ends came to 16 bases. For the CDR3, the DNA is TGTGCCAGCAGCTATAGACCGGGTCCGGACTACGAGCAGTACTTC. Protein product: CASSYRPGPDYEQYF.

The chain recombines TRBV4-1 with TRBJ1-4; D uncertain. The V gene's germline CDR1 is MGHRA and CDR2 YSYEKL. The CDR3 extends over 16 amino acids. Trimming removed 1 base at V and 8 bases at J, with 17 bases between. CDR3 nucleotides: TGCGCCAGCAGCCAAGTCGGGCCAGCCGTTAACGAAAAACTGTTTTTT. Translating it yields CASSQVGPAVNEKLFF.

This rearrangement joins TRBV20-1 to TRBJ2-3; a possible D gene is TRBD2 (5 bases). The CDR3 sequence is 11 residues long. Trimming cost V 5 bases and J 4 bases, with 7 bases left between them. Germline V gives CDR1 DFQATT, CDR2 SNEGSKA (reference sequence). This CDR3 reads CSAVSADTQYF. DNA of the CDR3: TGCAGTGCTGTTAGCGCAGATACGCAGTATTTT.

CDR3 sequence: CASSLGWGTEAFF. The CDR3 coding sequence is TGCGCCAGCAGCTTGGGATGGGGCACTGAAGCTTTCTTT. The J gene is TRBJ1-1, the V gene TRBV5-1; D is uncertain. CDR1 and CDR2 from the germline V gene are SGHRS and YFSETQ. The CDR3 sequence is 13 residues long. V gave up 0 bases and J gave up 4 bases, with 7 bases separating them.

V and J are TRBV6-5 and TRBJ1-1; D not certain. V dropped 7 bases and J dropped 1 base, with 10 bases sitting between them. Germline CDR1 and CDR2: MNHEY and SVGAGI. The CDR3 is 13 residues long. For the CDR3, the DNA is TGTGCCAGCACCGGCGTGACGAACACTGAAGCTTTCTTT. This encodes CASTGVTNTEAFF.

The V call is TRBV6-6, the J call TRBJ1-2; 7 nucleotides align to TRBD1. Trimming cost V 2 bases and J 6 bases; bases outside gene matches: 9. Germline V CDR1 and CDR2: MNHNY, SVGAGI (reference sequence). The length of the CDR3 is 15 residues. The DNA of the CDR3 is TGTGCCAGCAGTTACGGGGCAGGGGGTTTGGATGGCTACACCTTC. It yields the protein CASSYGAGGLDGYTF.

This clone showed up just once. The V gene is TRBV6-1, the J gene TRBJ2-1; 9 bases align to TRBD2. Trimming cost V 8 bases and J 7 bases; bases outside gene matches: 6. The CDR3 extends over 13 amino acids. From germline, CDR1 is MNHNS and CDR2 SASEGT. In DNA, the CDR3 is TGTGCCAGCTATGCGGGGGGGATTAATGAGCAGTTCTTC. It yields the protein CASYAGGINEQFF.

This chain joins TRBV9 and TRBJ2-7; D assignment may be TRBD1 or TRBD2 (5 bases each). The V end lost 3 bases, the J end lost 5 bases, and 9 bases lay between the germline ends. This CDR3 spans 12 amino acids. CDR1 is SGDLS and CDR2 is YYNGEE in the germline V gene. The CDR3 is CASSGDGDEQYF. CDR3 sequence (DNA): TGTGCCAGCAGCGGGGACGGAGACGAGCAGTACTTC.

The genes are TRBV5-1 and TRBJ1-1, with no clear D. The CDR3 is made up of 16 amino acids. The V end lost 0 bases, the J end lost 8 bases, and 20 bases lay between the germline ends. CDR1 is SGHRS, CDR2 YFSETQ, per germline. CDR3 bases: TGCGCCAGCAGCTTGGCCCTCGGTCCGGGTGTTACAGAAGCTTTCTTT. Amino acids: CASSLALGPGVTEAFF. Complete variable domain (other parts from reference TRBV5-1 and TRBJ1-1): KAGVTQTPRYLIKTRGQQVTLSCSPISGHRSVSWYQQTPGQGLQFLFEYFSETQRNKGNFPGRFSGRQFSNSRSEMNVSTLELGDSALYLCASSLALGPGVTEAFFGQGTRLTVV.

The gene calls are TRBV4-2 and TRBJ1-1, with TRBD1 as a possible D gene (5 bases). From germline, CDR1 is LGHNA and CDR2 YNFKEQ. This CDR3 spans 16 amino acids. The ends were cut back, 4 bases at V and 1 base at J, with 16 bases in the middle. The CDR3 coding sequence is TGTGCCAGCAGCCCCACCTCCGGGACGGCGAACACTGAAGCTTTCTTT. Translated, it gives CASSPTSGTANTEAFF.

The chain carries TRBV5-6 and TRBJ1-6; 7 bases match TRBD1. CDR1 and CDR2 (germline): SGHDT, YYEEEE. The CDR3 runs 16 residues. V lost 1 base, J lost 8 bases, and 9 bases stayed unmatched. The CDR3, as DNA: TGTGCCAGCAGCTTGAATTCGGGACAGCCTTATTCACCCCTCCACTTT. Translation gives CASSLNSGQPYSPLHF.

This clone was observed a handful of times. The chain combines TRBV7-9 with TRBJ2-1; 9 nucleotides line up with TRBD2. Germline assignment: CDR1 SEHNR and CDR2 FQNEAQ (reference sequence). Trimming took 6 bases from V and 2 from J; bases not matched to a gene: 2. The CDR3 extends over 14 amino acids. Here the CDR3 DNA reads TGTGCCAGCAGGCGGGAGGGCCCCTACAATGAGCAGTTCTTC. It translates to CASRREGPYNEQFF.

The chain combines TRBV4-1 with TRBJ1-4; 7 positions agree with TRBD1. This CDR3 has 16 residues. After removal of 3 bases from V and 9 bases from J, the junction contained 13 bases not matched to a gene. The germline gives CDR1 MGHRA, CDR2 YSYEKL. In DNA form, the CDR3 reads TGCGCCAGCAGCCATGTGACCGGGACAGAAACGAAAAAACTGTTTTTT. This gives the protein CASSHVTGTETKKLFF.

CDR3 nucleotide sequence: TGTGCCAGCAGTGAATACGGAGCGCTGCTTAGCACAGATACGCAGTATTTT. It codes for CASSEYGALLSTDTQYF. V usage is TRBV6-1 and J usage is TRBJ2-3; D gene ambiguous. This CDR3 spans 17 amino acids. V lost 2 bases, J lost 0 bases, and 15 bases lay in between. Germline V gene data show CDR1 as MNHNS and CDR2 as SASEGT.

This clone was seen just once. The rearrangement links TRBV7-8 to TRBJ2-5; 11 positions match TRBD2. This CDR3 comprises 16 residues. Trimming took 8 bases from V and 3 from J; bases not matched to a gene: 11. Germline lookup yields CDR1 SGHVS and CDR2 FQNEAQ. DNA of the CDR3: TGTGCCAGCTCTCTTTTAGCGGGAGGGCGGGAAGAGACCCAGTACTTC. Its translation is CASSLLAGGREETQYF.

The gene calls are TRBV7-8 and TRBJ2-7; D not resolved. The CDR3 totals 13 residues. Germline CDR1 is SGHVS and CDR2 is FQNEAQ. V was cut by 1 base and J by 6 bases, with 10 bases left in between. CDR3 in DNA: TGTGCCAGCAGCTTAGTGGCTAGGGCCGAGCAGTACTTC. The encoded protein is CASSLVARAEQYF.

This clone has a handful of counts. V usage is TRBV19 and J usage is TRBJ2-7; TRBD2 might be the D (6 bases). The CDR3 contains 14 residues. Germline assignment: CDR1 LNHDA and CDR2 SQIVND (reference sequence). Trimming left V 5 bases short and J 0 bases short, with 11 bases between. CDR3 bases: TGTGCCAGTAGTTCGACGACTAGCTCCTACGAGCAGTACTTC. It encodes CASSSTTSSYEQYF.

The CDR3 DNA reads TGCGCCAGCAGCTTGATTAGCGGGGGTCTTGAGGATGAGCAGTTCTTC. Residues: CASSLISGGLEDEQFF. The chain carries TRBV5-1 and TRBJ2-1, with 9 bases that match TRBD2. There are 16 residues in the CDR3. Germline V lookup: CDR1 SGHRS, CDR2 YFSETQ. With V trimmed by 1 base and J by 8 bases, 10 bases remained unmatched.

This clone was seen only once. The CDR3 DNA follows: TGTGCCAGCAGTGACAGGGGGAATCAGCCCCAGCATTTT. This codes for CASSDRGNQPQHF. This sequence joins TRBV2 and TRBJ1-5; 7 bases are shared with TRBD1. The CDR3 extends over 13 amino acids. J was trimmed by 4 bases and V by 3 bases; bases with no gene match: 0. Germline V gene data show CDR1 as SNHLY and CDR2 as FYNNEI.

The chain links TRBV5-4 to TRBJ2-3; D is undetermined. Germline V CDR1 and CDR2: SGHNT, YYREEE (reference sequence). V lost 7 bases, J lost 2 bases, and 17 bases lay in between. This CDR3 comprises 15 residues. The DNA of the CDR3 is TGTGCCAGCTATGAATTAGTAGGTTCCACAGATACGCAGTATTTT. Protein: CASYELVGSTDTQYF.

J is TRBJ1-1 and V is TRBV5-6, with a possible D match to TRBD1 (5 bases). This CDR3 is 13 amino acids long. CDR1 and CDR2 from the germline V gene are SGHDT and YYEEEE. V was shortened by 0 bases and J by 5 bases, with 8 bases between the two germline ends. CDR3 bases: TGTGCCAGCAGCTTGGGGGGCGGGACTGAAGCTTTCTTT. Its protein product is CASSLGGGTEAFF.